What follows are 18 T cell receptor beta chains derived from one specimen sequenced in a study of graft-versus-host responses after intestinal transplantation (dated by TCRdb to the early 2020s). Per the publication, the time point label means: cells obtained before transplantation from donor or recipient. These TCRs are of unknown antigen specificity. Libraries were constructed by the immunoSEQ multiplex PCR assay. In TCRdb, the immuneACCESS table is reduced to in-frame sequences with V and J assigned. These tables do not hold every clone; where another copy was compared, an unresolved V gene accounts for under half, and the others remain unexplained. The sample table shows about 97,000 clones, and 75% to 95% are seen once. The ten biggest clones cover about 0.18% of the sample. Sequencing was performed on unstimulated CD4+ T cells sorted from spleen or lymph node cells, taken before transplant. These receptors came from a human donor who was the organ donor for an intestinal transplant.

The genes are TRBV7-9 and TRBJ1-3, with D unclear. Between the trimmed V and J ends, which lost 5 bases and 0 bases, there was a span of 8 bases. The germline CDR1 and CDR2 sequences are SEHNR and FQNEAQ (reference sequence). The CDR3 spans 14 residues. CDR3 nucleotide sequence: TGTGCCAGCAGCGTAACAAGCTCTGGAAACACCATATATTTT. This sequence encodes CASSVTSSGNTIYF.

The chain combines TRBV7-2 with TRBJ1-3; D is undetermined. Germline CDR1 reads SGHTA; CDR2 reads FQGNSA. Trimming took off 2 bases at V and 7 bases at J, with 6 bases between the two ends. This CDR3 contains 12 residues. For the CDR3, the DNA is TGTGCCAGCAGCTTAATTCGGAACACCATATATTTT. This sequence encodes CASSLIRNTIYF.

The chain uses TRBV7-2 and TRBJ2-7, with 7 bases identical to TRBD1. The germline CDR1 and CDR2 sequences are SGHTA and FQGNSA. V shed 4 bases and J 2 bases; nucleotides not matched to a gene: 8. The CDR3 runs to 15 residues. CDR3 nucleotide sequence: TGTGCCAGCAGCTCAACAGGGGTCAGTCCCTACGAGCAGTACTTC. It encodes CASSSTGVSPYEQYF.

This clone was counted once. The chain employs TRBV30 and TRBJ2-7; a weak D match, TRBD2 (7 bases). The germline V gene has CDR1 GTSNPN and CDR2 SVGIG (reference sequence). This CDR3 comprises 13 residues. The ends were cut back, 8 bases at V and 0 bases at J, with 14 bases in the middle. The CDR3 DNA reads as TGTGCCCGCGGGGGCCCTAGCTCCTACGAGCAGTACTTC. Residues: CARGGPSSYEQYF.

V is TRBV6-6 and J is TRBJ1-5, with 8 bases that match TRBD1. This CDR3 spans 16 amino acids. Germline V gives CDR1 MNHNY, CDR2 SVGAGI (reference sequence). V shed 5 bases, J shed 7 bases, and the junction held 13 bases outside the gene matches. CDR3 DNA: TGTGCCAGCAGTCACGGGACAGGCCATCCCCCCCAGCCCCAGCATTTT. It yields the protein CASSHGTGHPPQPQHF.

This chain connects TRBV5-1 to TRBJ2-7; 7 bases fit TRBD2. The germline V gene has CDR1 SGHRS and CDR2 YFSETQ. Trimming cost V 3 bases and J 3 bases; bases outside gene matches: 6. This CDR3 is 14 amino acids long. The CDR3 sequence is CASSSGLVRYEQYF. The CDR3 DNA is TGCGCCAGCAGCTCCGGACTAGTCCGCTACGAGCAGTACTTC. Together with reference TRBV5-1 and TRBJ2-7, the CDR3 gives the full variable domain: KAGVTQTPRYLIKTRGQQVTLSCSPISGHRSVSWYQQTPGQGLQFLFEYFSETQRNKGNFPGRFSGRQFSNSRSEMNVSTLELGDSALYLCASSSGLVRYEQYFGPGTRLTVT.

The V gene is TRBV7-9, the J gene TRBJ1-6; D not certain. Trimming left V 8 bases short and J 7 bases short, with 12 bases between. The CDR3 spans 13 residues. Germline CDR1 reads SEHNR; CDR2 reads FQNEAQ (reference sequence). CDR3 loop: CASLRGNNSPLHF. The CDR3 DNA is TGTGCCAGCCTTCGAGGGAACAATTCACCCCTCCACTTT. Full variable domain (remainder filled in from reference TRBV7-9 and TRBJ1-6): DTGVSQNPRHKITKRGQNVTFRCDPISEHNRLYWYRQTLGQGPEFLTYFQNEAQLEKSRLLSDRFSAERPKGSFSTLEIQRTEQGDSAMYLCASLRGNNSPLHFGNGTRLTVT.

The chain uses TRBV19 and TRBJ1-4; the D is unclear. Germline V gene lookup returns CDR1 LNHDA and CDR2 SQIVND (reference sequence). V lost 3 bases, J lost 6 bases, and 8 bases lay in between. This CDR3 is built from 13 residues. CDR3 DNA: TGTGCCAGTAGTATGCCCGGGGATGAAAAACTGTTTTTT. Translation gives CASSMPGDEKLFF.

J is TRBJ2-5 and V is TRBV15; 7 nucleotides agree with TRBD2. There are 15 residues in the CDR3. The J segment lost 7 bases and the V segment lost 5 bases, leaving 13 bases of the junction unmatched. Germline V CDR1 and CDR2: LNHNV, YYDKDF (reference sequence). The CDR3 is CATSPPGGAGGTQYF. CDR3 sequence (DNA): TGTGCCACCAGCCCCCCGGGGGGAGCTGGGGGGACCCAGTACTTC.

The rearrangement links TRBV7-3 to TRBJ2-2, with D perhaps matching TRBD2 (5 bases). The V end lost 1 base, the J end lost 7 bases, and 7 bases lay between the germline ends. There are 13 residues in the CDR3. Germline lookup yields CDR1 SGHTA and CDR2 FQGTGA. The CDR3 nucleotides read TGTGCCAGCAGCTTAAGTAGCGTCGGGGAGCTGTTTTTT. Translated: CASSLSSVGELFF.

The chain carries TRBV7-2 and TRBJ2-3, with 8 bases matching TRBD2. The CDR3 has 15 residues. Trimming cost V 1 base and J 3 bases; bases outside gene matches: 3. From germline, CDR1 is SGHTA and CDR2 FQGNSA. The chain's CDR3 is CASSLVAGGTDTQYF. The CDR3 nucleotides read TGTGCCAGCAGCTTAGTGGCGGGGGGAACAGATACGCAGTATTTT.

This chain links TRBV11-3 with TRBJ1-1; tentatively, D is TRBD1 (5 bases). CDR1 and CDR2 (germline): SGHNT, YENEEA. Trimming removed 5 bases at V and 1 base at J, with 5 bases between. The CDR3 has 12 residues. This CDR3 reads CASSTGNTEAFF. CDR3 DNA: TGTGCCAGCAGCACAGGGAACACTGAAGCTTTCTTT.

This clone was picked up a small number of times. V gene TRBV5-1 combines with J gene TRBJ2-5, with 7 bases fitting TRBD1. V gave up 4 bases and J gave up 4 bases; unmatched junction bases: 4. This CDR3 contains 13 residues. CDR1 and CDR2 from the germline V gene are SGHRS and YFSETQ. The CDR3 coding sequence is TGCGCCAGCAGCCCGGACAGGTCAGAGACCCAGTACTTC. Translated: CASSPDRSETQYF. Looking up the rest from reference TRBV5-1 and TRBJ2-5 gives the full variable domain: KAGVTQTPRYLIKTRGQQVTLSCSPISGHRSVSWYQQTPGQGLQFLFEYFSETQRNKGNFPGRFSGRQFSNSRSEMNVSTLELGDSALYLCASSPDRSETQYFGPGTRLLVL.

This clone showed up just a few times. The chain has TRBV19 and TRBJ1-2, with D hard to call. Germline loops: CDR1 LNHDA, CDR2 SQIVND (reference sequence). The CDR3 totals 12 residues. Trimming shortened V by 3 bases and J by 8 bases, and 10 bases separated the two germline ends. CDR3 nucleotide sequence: TGTGCCAGTAGTATTAATCGGAGGGGCTACACCTTC. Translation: CASSINRRGYTF.

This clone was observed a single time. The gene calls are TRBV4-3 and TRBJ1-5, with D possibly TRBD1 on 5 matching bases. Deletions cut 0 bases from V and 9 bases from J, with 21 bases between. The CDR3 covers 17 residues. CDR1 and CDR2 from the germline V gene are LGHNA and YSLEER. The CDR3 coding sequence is TGCGCCAGCAGCCAAGATTTTGGGGTGGGGAGGGGACGGCCCCAGCATTTT. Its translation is CASSQDFGVGRGRPQHF.

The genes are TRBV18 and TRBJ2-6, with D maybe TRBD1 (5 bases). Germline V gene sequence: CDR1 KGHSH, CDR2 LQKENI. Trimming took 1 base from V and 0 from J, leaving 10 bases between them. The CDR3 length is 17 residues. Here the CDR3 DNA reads TGTGCCAGCTCACCACAGGGGTCCTCCTCTGGGGCCAACGTCCTGACTTTC. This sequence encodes CASSPQGSSSGANVLTF.

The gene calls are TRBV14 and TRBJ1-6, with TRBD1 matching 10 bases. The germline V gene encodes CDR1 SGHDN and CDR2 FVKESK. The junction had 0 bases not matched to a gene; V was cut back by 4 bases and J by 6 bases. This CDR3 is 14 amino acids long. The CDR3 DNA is TGTGCCAGCAGCCGGGACAGGGGTAATTCACCCCTCCACTTT. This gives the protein CASSRDRGNSPLHF.

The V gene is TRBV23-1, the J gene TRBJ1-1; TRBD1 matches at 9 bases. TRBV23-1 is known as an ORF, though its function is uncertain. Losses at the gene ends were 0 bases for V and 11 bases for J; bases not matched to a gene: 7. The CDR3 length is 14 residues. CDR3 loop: CASSQSNRGLTAFF. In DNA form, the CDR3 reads TGCGCCAGCAGTCAATCAAACAGGGGGCTGACGGCTTTCTTT.